The 31 T cell receptor beta chains below come from one sample, sequenced in a study of CD8+ T cells in alopecia areata. Extraction of RNA preceded its reverse transcription into cDNA, which served as the sequencing template. Produced via immunoSEQ multiplex PCR; TCRdb's table is partial and in-frame only. The data show about 190,000 clones, about 63% seen once. The source material was CD4+ T cells sorted from blood, sampled at week 0. All receptors derive from a human donor with alopecia areata.

The chain recombines TRBV5-6 with TRBJ2-7; either TRBD1 or TRBD2 may fit D (5 bases each). With 1 base removed from V and 2 bases from J, the gap between germline ends came to 10 bases. CDR3 length equals 14 residues. Germline V gives CDR1 SGHDT, CDR2 YYEEEE. DNA of the CDR3: TGTGCCAGCAGCTTGCGGGACGGAACCTACGAGCAGTACTTC. Its translation is CASSLRDGTYEQYF.

Notes on this clone: Within the sample, other DNA sequences also encode this same CDR3. The V call is TRBV29-1, the J call TRBJ1-1; D is uncertain. Germline loops: CDR1 SQVTM, CDR2 ANQGSEA. V dropped 6 bases and J dropped 2 bases, with 4 bases sitting between them. The CDR3 is 10 residues long. In DNA, the CDR3 is TGCAGCGTACTTAACACTGAAGCTTTCTTT. Protein sequence: CSVLNTEAFF.

The gene calls are TRBV2 and TRBJ2-7, with no clear D. Germline V gives CDR1 SNHLY, CDR2 FYNNEI. V shed 6 bases and J shed 4 bases, with 7 bases lying between them. The CDR3 runs to 11 residues. CDR3 residues: CASRGSYEQYF. The CDR3 DNA is TGTGCCAGCAGGGGATCGTACGAGCAGTACTTC.

CDR3 coding DNA: TGTGCCAGCATCCCCGGGCCCTTTCTCCTCTCTGGGGCCAACGTCCTGACTTTC. Translated: CASIPGPFLLSGANVLTF. The genes are TRBV27 and TRBJ2-6; no firm D call. The V end was cut by 7 bases, the J end by 0 bases, with 19 bases between. CDR3 length: 18 amino acids. CDR1 is MNHEY and CDR2 is SMNVEV in the germline V gene (reference sequence). The full variable domain, its missing parts supplied by reference TRBV27 and TRBJ2-6, is EAQVTQNPRYLITVTGKKLTVTCSQNMNHEYMSWYRQDPGLGLRQIYYSMNVEVTDKGDVPEGYKVSRKEKRNFPLILESPSPNQTSLYFCASIPGPFLLSGANVLTFGAGSRLTVL.

V and J are TRBV5-1 and TRBJ2-2, with no clear D. Germline CDR1 SGHRS, CDR2 YFSETQ. This CDR3 spans 13 amino acids. V dropped 0 bases and J dropped 6 bases, with 6 bases sitting between them. CDR3 residues: CASSLDRAGELFF. For the CDR3, the DNA is TGCGCCAGCAGCTTGGATCGCGCCGGGGAGCTGTTTTTT.

This clone has a handful of counts. The V and J genes are TRBV29-1 and TRBJ2-5, with D hard to call. This CDR3 contains 13 residues. Trimming stripped 4 bases from V and 1 base from J, with 10 bases between. The germline gives CDR1 SQVTM, CDR2 ANQGSEA. The CDR3 DNA is TGCAGCGTTGTATCCAGATTCCAAGAGACCCAGTACTTC. Protein: CSVVSRFQETQYF. The complete variable domain, with remaining parts taken from reference TRBV29-1 and TRBJ2-5, reads SAVISQKPSRDICQRGTSLTIQCQVDSQVTMMFWYRQQPGQSLTLIATANQGSEATYESGFVIDKFPISRPNLTFSTLTVSNMSPEDSSIYLCSVVSRFQETQYFGPGTRLLVL.

This sequence joins TRBV30 and TRBJ2-1, with D possibly TRBD2 on 6 matching bases. CDR3 size: 14 residues. Germline V CDR1 and CDR2: GTSNPN, SVGIG (reference sequence). The V gene lost 0 bases and the J gene lost 5 bases, with 11 bases spanning the gap. CDR3 loop: CAWSVRLGDNEQFF. DNA for the CDR3: TGTGCCTGGAGTGTGAGACTAGGGGACAATGAGCAGTTCTTC.

The genes are TRBV29-1 and TRBJ1-2, with TRBD1 as a possible D gene (6 bases). This CDR3 has 14 residues. Germline assignment: CDR1 SQVTM and CDR2 ANQGSEA. The V end lost 3 bases, the J end lost 0 bases, and 11 bases lay between the germline ends. This CDR3 reads CSVDPGTTNYGYTF. The CDR3 coding sequence is TGCAGCGTTGACCCCGGGACAACTAACTATGGCTACACCTTC.

The chain is built from TRBV10-3 and TRBJ2-2; D is possibly TRBD1 or TRBD2 (5 bases each). V was pared by 4 bases and J by 1 base, with 10 bases between. CDR1 is ENHRY and CDR2 is SYGVKD in the germline V gene. CDR3 length equals 15 residues. CDR3 nucleotide sequence: TGTGCCATCAGTGGCAGAGGGGAGAACACCGGGGAGCTGTTTTTT. Encoded protein: CAISGRGENTGELFF.

Notes on this clone: A junction end diverges from the germline sequence, so it may reflect a read error. This sequence joins TRBV15 and TRBJ1-5; D unclear. Germline-derived CDR1 and CDR2 are LNHNV and YYDKDF (reference sequence). The CDR3 consists of 15 residues. The DNA of the CDR3 is TGTGCCACCAGACCCGGTATCCAGACCAATCAGCTCCAGCATTTT. Protein: CATRPGIQTNQLQHF.

This chain links TRBV2 with TRBJ1-5, with 9 bases identical to TRBD1. The CDR3 has 15 amino acids. Germline loops: CDR1 SNHLY, CDR2 FYNNEI. The ends lost 8 bases at V and 3 bases at J; junction bases unmatched: 8. CDR3 in DNA: TGTGCCAGCGGCCTGACAGGGGGTTTCAATCAGCCCCAGCATTTT. This encodes CASGLTGGFNQPQHF.

The V and J genes are TRBV10-3 and TRBJ2-7, with D possibly matching TRBD2 (6 bases). Per the germline V gene, CDR1 is ENHRY and CDR2 is SYGVKD. The V and J ends lost 5 bases and 0 bases respectively, with 17 bases between them. This CDR3 is built from 16 residues. CDR3 sequence reads: CAISTSRDGSSYEQYF. In DNA form, the CDR3 reads TGTGCCATCAGTACATCCAGGGACGGGAGCTCCTACGAGCAGTACTTC.

V is TRBV2 and J is TRBJ1-5; tentative D call: TRBD1 (5 bases). The CDR3 runs 13 residues. Germline V gene lookup returns CDR1 SNHLY and CDR2 FYNNEI. Trimming took 8 bases from V and 5 from J, leaving 13 bases between them. The CDR3 bases are TGTGCCAGCGGGATGGGGCAGGATCAGCCCCAGCATTTT. Its translation: CASGMGQDQPQHF.

This clone was detected a few times. This sample also contains other DNA sequences that code for the same CDR3. This chain joins TRBV29-1 and TRBJ1-2, with 7 bases that match TRBD1. After removal of 4 bases from V and 4 bases from J, the junction contained 0 bases not matched to a gene. Germline values: CDR1 SQVTM, CDR2 ANQGSEA. This CDR3 spans 11 amino acids. The CDR3 bases are TGCAGCGTTGGGACAGGCTATGGCTACACCTTC. This encodes CSVGTGYGYTF.

In its sample, this clone was seen a few times. This chain connects TRBV5-1 to TRBJ1-1, with D possibly being TRBD1 (5 bases). From germline, CDR1 is SGHRS and CDR2 YFSETQ. The CDR3 is made up of 14 amino acids. V lost 0 bases and J 2 bases, leaving 8 bases between the germline ends. The CDR3 DNA sequence: TGCGCCAGCAGCTTGGAGGGGCTCAACACTGAAGCTTTCTTT. The encoded protein is CASSLEGLNTEAFF.

The chain couples TRBV30 to TRBJ2-3; D might be TRBD1 or TRBD2, each matching 5 bases. Germline loops: CDR1 GTSNPN, CDR2 SVGIG (reference sequence). The CDR3 loop spans 13 amino acids. Deletions cut 3 bases from V and 6 bases from J, with 13 bases between. CDR3 coding DNA: TGTGCCTGGAGCCGCACTTGGGGGGATACGCAGTATTTT. It codes for CAWSRTWGDTQYF. Supplemented by reference TRBV30 and TRBJ2-3, the full variable domain reads SQTIHQWPATLVQPVGSPLSLECTVEGTSNPNLYWYRQAAGRGLQLLFYSVGIGQISSEVPQNLSASRPQDRQFILSSKKLLLSDSGFYLCAWSRTWGDTQYFGPGTRLTVL.

The chain combines TRBV15 with TRBJ2-1; 10 nucleotides align to TRBD1. The CDR3 covers 15 residues. Trimming removed 4 bases from V and 8 bases from J; junction bases left unmatched: 8. Germline loops: CDR1 LNHNV, CDR2 YYDKDF (reference sequence). The chain's CDR3 is CATSNRDRGVDEQFF. CDR3 DNA: TGTGCCACCAGCAACCGGGACAGGGGAGTCGATGAGCAGTTCTTC.

The chain recombines TRBV7-6 with TRBJ2-3; D ambiguous. The V end was cut by 5 bases, the J end by 6 bases, with 15 bases between. The CDR3 loop spans 14 amino acids. The germline CDR1 and CDR2 sequences are SGHVS and FNYEAQ. The CDR3 DNA follows: TGTGCCAGCAGCCCATATGGGCCGCGGGATACGCAGTATTTT. Amino acids: CASSPYGPRDTQYF.

V gene TRBV15 combines with J gene TRBJ2-5; maybe TRBD2 (6 bases). The CDR3 runs 13 residues. Germline CDR1 and CDR2: LNHNV and YYDKDF (reference sequence). Trimming removed 9 bases from V and 2 bases from J, with 13 bases in between. This CDR3 is CATDVGGQETQYF. The CDR3 nucleotides are TGTGCCACGGATGTCGGAGGGCAAGAGACCCAGTACTTC. Using reference TRBV15 and TRBJ2-5 for the parts outside the CDR3, the full variable domain is DAMVIQNPRYQVTQFGKPVTLSCSQTLNHNVMYWYQQKSSQAPKLLFHYYDKDFNNEADTPDNFQSRRPNTSFCFLDIRSPGLGDTAMYLCATDVGGQETQYFGPGTRLLVL.

The rearrangement uses TRBV4-1 and TRBJ2-5; 14 positions agree with TRBD2. The germline gives CDR1 MGHRA, CDR2 YSYEKL. The J segment lost 5 bases and the V segment lost 5 bases, leaving 4 bases of the junction unmatched. The CDR3 covers 15 residues. CDR3 sequence (DNA): TGCGCCAGCAGCAAGGGACTAGCGGGGGTGGAGACCCAGTACTTC. It codes for CASSKGLAGVETQYF.

This clone occurred a few times. The CDR3 spells CSVGDSEETQYF. CDR3 DNA sequence: TGCAGCGTTGGTGACAGCGAAGAGACCCAGTACTTC. The chain links TRBV29-1 to TRBJ2-5; a weak D match, TRBD1 (5 bases). Germline V gene lookup returns CDR1 SQVTM and CDR2 ANQGSEA. Trimming cost V 4 bases and J 3 bases, with 9 bases left between them. CDR3 length: 12 amino acids.

This clone was seen only a few times. The chain employs TRBV30 and TRBJ2-7; D possibly corresponds to TRBD2 (6 bases). CDR3 length: 12 amino acids. In germline, CDR1 is GTSNPN, CDR2 SVGIG (reference sequence). V lost 3 bases and J lost 9, with 15 bases in between. The CDR3 DNA reads as TGTGCCTGGAGGCGGGGTATGGCTCGGCAGTACTTC. It translates to CAWRRGMARQYF.

The gene calls are TRBV7-2 and TRBJ1-4, with D tentatively TRBD1 (6 bases). The CDR3 covers 13 residues. The germline V and J ends were trimmed by 7 bases and 6 bases, with 12 bases remaining between them. The germline gives CDR1 SGHTA, CDR2 FQGNSA. The CDR3 loop is CASKDRNDEKLFF. Here the CDR3 DNA reads TGTGCCAGCAAAGACAGGAATGATGAAAAACTGTTTTTT.

The chain uses TRBV15 and TRBJ1-1; D uncertain. This CDR3 comprises 14 residues. Germline V CDR1 and CDR2: LNHNV, YYDKDF (reference sequence). The germline V and J ends were trimmed by 4 bases and 4 bases, with 13 bases remaining between them. CDR3 residues: CATSTPAPSTEAFF. For the CDR3, the DNA is TGTGCCACCAGCACTCCAGCCCCTAGCACTGAAGCTTTCTTT.

The chain recombines TRBV30 with TRBJ1-6; D remains unclear. The CDR3 extends over 13 amino acids. V was pared by 5 bases and J by 7 bases, with 12 bases between. The germline CDR1 and CDR2 sequences are GTSNPN and SVGIG (reference sequence). CDR3 region: CAWETSPNSPLHF. The CDR3 bases are TGTGCCTGGGAGACCAGCCCAAATTCACCCCTCCACTTT.

V gene TRBV5-4 combines with J gene TRBJ1-2; possibly TRBD1 for D (5 bases). The ends were cut back, 4 bases at V and 8 bases at J, with 21 bases in the middle. Germline-derived CDR1 and CDR2 are SGHNT and YYREEE (reference sequence). CDR3 length: 15 residues. The CDR3 coding sequence is TGTGCCAGCAGCCAAGAAGAGGGGACGTGGAGCGGCTACACCTTC. Residues: CASSQEEGTWSGYTF.

This rearrangement joins TRBV30 to TRBJ2-5; TRBD2 aligns across 7 bases. The CDR3 spans 12 residues. CDR1 and CDR2 from the germline V gene are GTSNPN and SVGIG (reference sequence). V was pared by 5 bases and J by 4 bases, with 4 bases of the junction left unmatched. As DNA, the CDR3 is TGTGCCTGGGGGAGGGCTCGAGAGACCCAGTACTTC. This gives the protein CAWGRARETQYF.

The rearrangement links TRBV19 to TRBJ1-2; D gene unclear. The V and J ends lost 1 base and 8 bases respectively, with 11 bases between them. The CDR3 contains 13 residues. Looked up from germline, CDR1 is LNHDA and CDR2 is SQIVND (reference sequence). The CDR3 nucleotides read TGTGCCAGTAGTATAGGGCAGCACCTCGGCTACACCTTC. Translated: CASSIGQHLGYTF.

V is TRBV19 and J is TRBJ2-3; D unclear. CDR1 is LNHDA, CDR2 SQIVND, per germline (reference sequence). Trimming took 6 bases from V and 0 from J, leaving 7 bases between them. The CDR3 is made up of 13 amino acids. CDR3 DNA: TGTGCCAGTAGCGGAACTAGCACAGATACGCAGTATTTT. Amino acids: CASSGTSTDTQYF. Combining the CDR3 with reference TRBV19 and TRBJ2-3 gives the whole variable domain DGGITQSPKYLFRKEGQNVTLSCEQNLNHDAMYWYRQDPGQGLRLIYYSQIVNDFQKGDIAEGYSVSREKKESFPLTVTSAQKNPTAFYLCASSGTSTDTQYFGPGTRLTVL.

The chain employs TRBV7-8 and TRBJ2-6, with a weak D call TRBD2 (5 bases). V was cut by 1 base and J by 3 bases, with 7 bases left in between. Germline V gene data show CDR1 as SGHVS and CDR2 as FQNEAQ. The CDR3 has 15 residues. This chain's CDR3 is CASSLERLGANVLTF. CDR3 sequence (DNA): TGTGCCAGCAGCTTAGAGCGGCTTGGGGCCAACGTCCTGACTTTC.

The rearrangement uses TRBV6-5 and TRBJ1-6, with D hard to call. The CDR3 is made up of 16 amino acids. Germline V lookup: CDR1 MNHEY, CDR2 SVGAGI. The V end was cut by 2 bases, the J end by 6 bases, with 14 bases between. The CDR3 region has the DNA TGTGCCAGCAGTTACGGGCCGCCAGGCGTTAATTCACCCCTCCACTTT. Protein: CASSYGPPGVNSPLHF.